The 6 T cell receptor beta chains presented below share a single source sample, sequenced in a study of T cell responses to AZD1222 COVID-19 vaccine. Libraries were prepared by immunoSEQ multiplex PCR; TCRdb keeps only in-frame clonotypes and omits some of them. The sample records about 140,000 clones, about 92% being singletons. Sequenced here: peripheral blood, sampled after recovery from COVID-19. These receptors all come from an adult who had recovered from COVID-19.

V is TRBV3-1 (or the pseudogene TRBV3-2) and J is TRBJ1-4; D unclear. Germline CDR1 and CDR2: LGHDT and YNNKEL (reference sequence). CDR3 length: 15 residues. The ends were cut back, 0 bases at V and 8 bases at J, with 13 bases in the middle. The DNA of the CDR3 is TGTGCCAGCAGCCAAGAGGACTCATCAAGGGAAAAACTGTTTTTT. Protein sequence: CASSQEDSSREKLFF.

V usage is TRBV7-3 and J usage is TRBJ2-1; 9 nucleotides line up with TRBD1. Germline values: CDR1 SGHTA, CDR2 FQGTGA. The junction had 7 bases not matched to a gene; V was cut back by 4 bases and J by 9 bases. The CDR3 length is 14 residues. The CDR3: CASSYTGGSGEQFF. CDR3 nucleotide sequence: TGTGCCAGCAGCTACACAGGGGGCTCGGGTGAGCAGTTCTTC.

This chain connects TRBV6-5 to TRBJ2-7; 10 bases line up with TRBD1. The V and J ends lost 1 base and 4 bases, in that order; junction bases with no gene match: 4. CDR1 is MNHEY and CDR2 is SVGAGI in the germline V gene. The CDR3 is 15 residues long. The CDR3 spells CASSYFGTGVYEQYF. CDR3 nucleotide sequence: TGTGCCAGCAGTTACTTCGGGACAGGGGTTTACGAGCAGTACTTC.

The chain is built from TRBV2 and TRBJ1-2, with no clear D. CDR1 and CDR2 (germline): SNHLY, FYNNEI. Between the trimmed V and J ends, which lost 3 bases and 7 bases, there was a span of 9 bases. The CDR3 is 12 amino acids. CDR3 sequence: CASSEVWGGYTF. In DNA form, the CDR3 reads TGTGCCAGCAGTGAGGTATGGGGTGGCTACACCTTC.

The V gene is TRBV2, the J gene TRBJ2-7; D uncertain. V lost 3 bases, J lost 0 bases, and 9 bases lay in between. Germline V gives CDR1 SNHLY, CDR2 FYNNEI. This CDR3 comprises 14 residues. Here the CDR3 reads CASSDWNSSYEQYF. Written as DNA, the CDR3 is TGTGCCAGCAGTGACTGGAATAGCTCCTACGAGCAGTACTTC.

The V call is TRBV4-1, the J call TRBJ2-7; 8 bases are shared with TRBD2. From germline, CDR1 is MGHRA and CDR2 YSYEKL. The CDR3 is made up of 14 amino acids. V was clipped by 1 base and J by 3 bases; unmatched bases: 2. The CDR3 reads CASSQGLANYEQYF. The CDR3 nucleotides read TGCGCCAGCAGCCAAGGACTAGCGAACTACGAGCAGTACTTC.